One and the same sample provided the 29 T cell receptor beta chains below, sequenced in a study of vaccination effects on CD4 cells after COVID-19. Scientists isolated CD4+ T cells after a roughly nine-day culture period ended. Participants received two doses of either the BNT162b2 or mRNA-1273 vaccine. Some clones are missing from TCRdb's copy, which holds only in-frame ones; the method was immunoSEQ multiplex PCR. The sample holds tens of thousands of clones, 65% to 80% seen once. The antigens these receptors bind are not known. The source was CD4+ T cells from PBMCs cultured without peptide, collected after COVID-19 vaccination. All receptors come from a human donor who received a COVID-19 vaccine.

The rearrangement joins TRBV5-8 to TRBJ2-3; D remains unclear. CDR1 SGHTS and CDR2 YDEGEE come from the germline V gene. The V end was cut by 7 bases, the J end by 0 bases, with 12 bases between. The CDR3 spans 14 residues. CDR3 in amino acids: CASPGWVSTDTQYF. CDR3 sequence (DNA): TGTGCCAGCCCCGGCTGGGTCAGCACAGATACGCAGTATTTT.

The J gene is TRBJ2-3, the V gene TRBV5-1; 7 nucleotides match TRBD1. Trimming cost V 5 bases and J 4 bases; bases outside gene matches: 4. In germline, CDR1 is SGHRS, CDR2 YFSETQ. The length of the CDR3 is 13 residues. The DNA of the CDR3 is TGCGCCAGCAGTAGACAGGGCGCAGATACGCAGTATTTT. This codes for CASSRQGADTQYF.

The CDR3 spells CASSPDRDTGELFF. The DNA of the CDR3 is TGCGCCAGCAGCCCGGACCGAGACACCGGGGAGCTGTTTTTT. The rearrangement uses TRBV5-1 and TRBJ2-2; D call uncertain. The V gene lost 4 bases and the J gene lost 3 bases, with 10 bases spanning the gap. CDR1 and CDR2 from the germline V gene are SGHRS and YFSETQ. This CDR3 spans 14 amino acids. The full variable domain, rest sourced from reference TRBV5-1 and TRBJ2-2, is KAGVTQTPRYLIKTRGQQVTLSCSPISGHRSVSWYQQTPGQGLQFLFEYFSETQRNKGNFPGRFSGRQFSNSRSEMNVSTLELGDSALYLCASSPDRDTGELFFGEGSRLTVL.

A few counts support this clone. This chain links TRBV28 with TRBJ1-3; D ambiguous. From germline, CDR1 is MDHEN and CDR2 SYDVKM. The CDR3 extends over 15 amino acids. Between the trimmed V and J ends, which lost 5 bases and 0 bases, there was a span of 11 bases. The CDR3 reads CASSTGSSSGNTIYF. CDR3 sequence (DNA): TGTGCCAGCAGTACCGGGTCGTCCTCTGGAAACACCATATATTTT.

The chain couples TRBV28 to TRBJ1-5; D unresolved. The length of the CDR3 is 14 residues. Trimming left V 6 bases short and J 9 bases short, with 18 bases between. Germline CDR1 MDHEN, CDR2 SYDVKM. CDR3 in amino acids: CASSSPLVGRPQHF. In DNA form, the CDR3 reads TGTGCCAGCAGCTCCCCCCTAGTCGGTAGGCCCCAGCATTTT.

The rearrangement links TRBV19 to TRBJ1-6; D call uncertain. This CDR3 is built from 11 residues. Per germline, CDR1 LNHDA and CDR2 SQIVND (reference sequence). Trimming pared 7 bases from V and 7 bases from J, leaving 5 bases between. In nucleotides, the CDR3 is TGTGCCAGTAACAAGAATTCACCCCTCCACTTT. Translating it yields CASNKNSPLHF.

This clone was detected once. This chain joins TRBV6-5 and TRBJ1-4; no clear D. The V and J ends lost 6 bases and 5 bases respectively, with 10 bases between them. The CDR3 has 13 amino acids. Germline CDR1 MNHEY, CDR2 SVGAGI. CDR3 sequence: CASSFGRNEKLFF. CDR3 DNA sequence: TGTGCCAGCAGCTTCGGGAGGAATGAAAAACTGTTTTTT.

The chain carries TRBV6-5 and TRBJ1-1; tentative D call: TRBD1 (5 bases). Germline V CDR1 and CDR2: MNHEY, SVGAGI. Trimming shortened V by 2 bases and J by 0 bases, and 10 bases separated the two germline ends. The CDR3 is 15 residues long. DNA for the CDR3: TGTGCCAGCAGTTACCAGGGACGGGTGAACACTGAAGCTTTCTTT. It yields the protein CASSYQGRVNTEAFF.

This clone was seen a single time. The chain carries TRBV5-1 and TRBJ1-4, with D maybe TRBD1 (6 bases). Germline V lookup: CDR1 SGHRS, CDR2 YFSETQ. V was trimmed by 4 bases and J by 8 bases, leaving 21 bases between them. This CDR3 has 16 amino acids. The DNA of the CDR3 is TGCGCCAGCAGCCCGGGAGGGGGAAATATTGGAGAAAAACTGTTTTTT. Translated: CASSPGGGNIGEKLFF.

With respect to this clone: A read error may account for a junction end that differs from germline. V is TRBV7-6 and J is TRBJ2-4; D unresolved. This CDR3 has 15 residues. The germline V gene has CDR1 SGHVS and CDR2 FNYEAQ. CDR3 in amino acids: CASSLGVGPQDIQYF. DNA for the CDR3: TGTGCCAGCAGTTTAGGTGTTGGCCCCCAGGACATTCAGTACTTC.

The V and J genes are TRBV20-1 and TRBJ2-7; D not resolved. Germline loops: CDR1 DFQATT, CDR2 SNEGSKA (reference sequence). Trimming pared 5 bases from V and 6 bases from J, leaving 11 bases between. The CDR3 length is 11 residues. The CDR3 loop reads CSAPGPSEQYV. The CDR3 DNA is TGCAGTGCTCCGGGCCCAAGCGAGCAGTACGTC.

The CDR3 reads CATSEGGRTTQYF. The CDR3 DNA is TGTGCCACCAGTGAAGGGGGGCGCACGACCCAGTACTTC. V gene TRBV24-1 combines with J gene TRBJ2-5; either TRBD1 or TRBD2 may fit D (6 bases each). This CDR3 has 13 amino acids. Trimming removed 4 bases at V and 7 bases at J, with 12 bases between. The germline gives CDR1 KGHDR, CDR2 SFDVKD.

This clone was detected a few times. The chain joins TRBV16 to TRBJ1-1; D is ambiguous. CDR1 and CDR2 from the germline V gene are KGHSY and FQNENV. The length of the CDR3 is 14 residues. Deletions cut 4 bases from V and 0 bases from J, with 9 bases between. The CDR3 DNA follows: TGTGCCAGCAGCCTCCTACATCTGAACACTGAAGCTTTCTTT. This encodes CASSLLHLNTEAFF.

V and J are TRBV24-1 and TRBJ2-3, with 9 bases lining up with TRBD2. V lost 5 bases and J lost 3; bases outside the gene matches: 8. The CDR3 is 16 amino acids. CDR1 KGHDR and CDR2 SFDVKD come from the germline V gene. In nucleotides, the CDR3 is TGTGCCACCAGTGTCTCGCGGGGGGGCCTAACAGATACGCAGTATTTT. This encodes CATSVSRGGLTDTQYF.

The V call is TRBV7-6, the J call TRBJ2-2; TRBD2 matches 7 bases. Germline lookup yields CDR1 SGHVS and CDR2 FNYEAQ. CDR3 size: 19 residues. The junction had 20 bases not matched to a gene; V was cut back by 5 bases and J by 5 bases. CDR3: CASSAAGEFGGGRTGELFF. The CDR3 DNA reads TGTGCCAGCAGCGCGGCGGGGGAGTTCGGCGGGGGAAGAACCGGGGAGCTGTTTTTT.

This clone is medium-sized by share. The chain uses TRBV19 and TRBJ1-1; 8 nucleotides agree with TRBD1. After removal of 7 bases from V and 4 bases from J, the junction contained 8 bases not matched to a gene. The CDR3 covers 14 residues. Germline V gives CDR1 LNHDA, CDR2 SQIVND (reference sequence). This CDR3 reads CASNQDRAGTEAFF. The CDR3 DNA sequence: TGTGCCAGTAACCAGGACAGGGCGGGCACTGAAGCTTTCTTT.

The V call is TRBV3-1 (or the pseudogene TRBV3-2), the J call TRBJ2-5; D remains ambiguous. V was trimmed by 2 bases and J by 0 bases, leaving 1 base between them. The germline gives CDR1 LGHDT, CDR2 YNNKEL (reference sequence). The CDR3 runs to 12 residues. CDR3 amino acids: CASSQNQETQYF. The CDR3 DNA sequence: TGTGCCAGCAGCCAAAACCAAGAGACCCAGTACTTC.

The chain recombines TRBV5-1 with TRBJ1-1; the D is unclear. This CDR3 has 13 amino acids. Looked up from germline, CDR1 is SGHRS and CDR2 is YFSETQ. V was trimmed by 2 bases and J by 5 bases, leaving 10 bases between them. The CDR3 is CASSLTAPTEAFF. The CDR3 nucleotides are TGCGCCAGCAGCTTAACGGCCCCAACTGAAGCTTTCTTT. The full variable domain, completed using reference TRBV5-1 and TRBJ1-1, is KAGVTQTPRYLIKTRGQQVTLSCSPISGHRSVSWYQQTPGQGLQFLFEYFSETQRNKGNFPGRFSGRQFSNSRSEMNVSTLELGDSALYLCASSLTAPTEAFFGQGTRLTVV.

The chain joins TRBV19 to TRBJ2-5; 11 nucleotides line up with TRBD2. The V gene's germline CDR1 is LNHDA and CDR2 SQIVND (reference sequence). Unmatched junction bases numbered 8, after V lost 5 bases and J lost 9 bases. The CDR3 contains 14 residues. The CDR3: CASSETSGEGAQYF. The CDR3 DNA reads TGTGCCAGTAGTGAGACTAGCGGGGAAGGGGCCCAGTACTTC.

This clone has a single count. V is TRBV6-4 and J is TRBJ1-2, with 9 bases fitting TRBD1. With V trimmed by 6 bases and J by 6 bases, 5 bases remained unmatched. In germline, CDR1 is MRHNA, CDR2 SNTAGT. This CDR3 region has 13 residues. The CDR3 spells CASSRDRDNGYTF. CDR3 in DNA: TGTGCCAGCAGCCGGGACAGGGATAATGGCTACACCTTC.

The chain combines TRBV6-1 with TRBJ2-5; a possible D gene is TRBD1 (5 bases). V was cut by 2 bases and J by 5 bases, with 15 bases left in between. This CDR3 is built from 15 residues. Germline V gene sequence: CDR1 MNHNS, CDR2 SASEGT. The CDR3 bases are TGTGCCAGCAGTGAATGGTCCAGGGTAGGGGAGACCCAGTACTTC. This gives the protein CASSEWSRVGETQYF.

The gene calls are TRBV3-1 (or the pseudogene TRBV3-2) and TRBJ2-2, with TRBD2 as a possible D gene (6 bases). The CDR3 is made up of 14 amino acids. The V end was cut by 3 bases, the J end by 6 bases, with 11 bases between. Germline CDR1 reads LGHDT; CDR2 reads YNNKEL (reference sequence). CDR3 loop: CASSQLLASGELFF. The CDR3 region has the DNA TGTGCCAGCAGCCAGCTACTAGCCTCCGGGGAGCTGTTTTTT.

The chain employs TRBV24-1 and TRBJ1-2; TRBD1 agrees at 7 bases. Germline CDR1 is KGHDR and CDR2 is SFDVKD. CDR3 length: 15 residues. With V trimmed by 5 bases and J by 2 bases, 7 bases remained unmatched. The CDR3 loop reads CATSGGEGANYGYTF. The CDR3 nucleotides are TGTGCCACCAGTGGGGGGGAGGGGGCGAACTATGGCTACACCTTC.

The rearrangement uses TRBV5-1 and TRBJ2-3; 7 bases match TRBD1. CDR1 and CDR2 (germline): SGHRS, YFSETQ. This CDR3 region has 15 residues. V lost 0 bases to trimming and J lost 4 bases; unmatched junction nucleotides: 5. The CDR3 here is CASSLEGGAPDTQYF. The DNA for the CDR3 is TGCGCCAGCAGCTTGGAAGGGGGCGCACCAGATACGCAGTATTTT.

The rearrangement links TRBV24-1 to TRBJ1-2; D perhaps matches TRBD1 (5 bases). Trimming pared 4 bases from V and 4 bases from J, leaving 12 bases between. This CDR3 contains 14 residues. The germline gives CDR1 KGHDR, CDR2 SFDVKD. CDR3 amino acids: CATSETDRLYGYTF. CDR3 nucleotide sequence: TGTGCCACCAGTGAAACCGACAGACTCTATGGCTACACCTTC.

The chain links TRBV14 to TRBJ1-6; D might be TRBD1 (5 bases). V shed 2 bases and J shed 9 bases, with 14 bases lying between them. From germline, CDR1 is SGHDN and CDR2 FVKESK. The CDR3 consists of 15 residues. CDR3 DNA: TGTGCCAGCAGCCAAAGACCGGGACGGTTTTCACCCCTCCACTTT. Its protein product is CASSQRPGRFSPLHF. The variable domain in full, completed from reference TRBV14 and TRBJ1-6, reads EAGVTQFPSHSVIEKGQTVTLRCDPISGHDNLYWYRRVMGKEIKFLLHFVKESKQDESGMPNNRFLAERTGGTYSTLKVQPAELEDSGVYFCASSQRPGRFSPLHFGNGTRLTVT.

This clone was seen just once. The rearrangement joins TRBV5-8 to TRBJ1-6; D gene ambiguous. The V end lost 4 bases, the J end lost 13 bases, and 15 bases lay between the germline ends. This CDR3 comprises 13 residues. Germline CDR1 is SGHTS and CDR2 is YDEGEE. CDR3 loop: CASSGRAPRPLHF. CDR3 DNA sequence: TGTGCCAGCAGCGGCCGGGCCCCGAGGCCCCTCCACTTT.

This chain connects TRBV5-1 to TRBJ2-2; a possible D gene is TRBD1 (6 bases). The CDR3 extends over 14 amino acids. The V and J ends lost 4 bases and 5 bases respectively, with 12 bases between them. Looked up from germline, CDR1 is SGHRS and CDR2 is YFSETQ. CDR3: CASSLYRETGELFF. DNA of the CDR3: TGCGCCAGCAGCCTATACAGGGAAACCGGGGAGCTGTTTTTT.

J is TRBJ2-3 and V is TRBV24-1; D is perhaps TRBD1 (5 bases). This CDR3 is built from 14 residues. V was pared by 10 bases and J by 5 bases, with 18 bases between. The germline V gene has CDR1 KGHDR and CDR2 SFDVKD. The CDR3 protein is CATAPAGQLDTQYF. The CDR3 DNA sequence: TGTGCCACGGCTCCGGCAGGGCAATTAGATACGCAGTATTTT.